This T cell receptor beta chain was profiled in a study of cytotoxic CD8 clonotypes in ibrutinib-treated CLL. Notes on the study in general: Clonality (at baseline) was higher than in age-matched healthy donors and tracked circulating CD8+ T-cell counts. Sampling schedules were unmatched across sustained-remission and progressing patients.

Remarks on this clone: The antigen is undetermined.

CDR3 length: 16 residues. Germline CDR1 and CDR2: SQVTM and ANQGSEA. V trimming: 3 bases; J trimming: 2 bases; junction bases outside the gene matches: 7. Using immunoSEQ multiplex PCR, the repertoire was profiled, and TCRdb retains in-frame clones only, with some absent. This table has approximately 48,000 clones, approximately 50% appearing once. The source of this sequence is a human donor with chronic lymphocytic leukemia. The chain links TRBV29-1 to TRBJ2-3; 11 bases agree with TRBD2. The starting material was PBMCs, obtained after 12 months of ibrutinib treatment. The CDR3 loop is CSVDQLAGEPTDTQYF. Here the CDR3 DNA reads TGCAGCGTTGATCAACTAGCGGGAGAACCCACAGATACGCAGTATTTT.